Reported below is one TCR beta chain. These data are taken from a study of control samples from healthy donors and cancer patients. Trimming left V 3 bases short and J 8 bases short, with 22 bases between. This CDR3 has 16 residues. CDR1 is MGHRA and CDR2 is YSYEKL in the germline V gene. TCRdb keeps only in-frame clones here, not all; method: immunoSEQ multiplex PCR. The record lists fewer than 250,000 clones, of which the ten most abundant hold roughly 2%. The J gene is TRBJ1-2, the V gene TRBV4-1; D call uncertain. This TCR came from a woman aged 25 to 39 in good health. The specimen sequenced was blood. The CDR3 coding sequence is TGCGCCAGCAGCCATATCGGACGGACCCAGGAGAGGGGCTACACCTTC. It is translated as CASSHIGRTQERGYTF.